This is a list of T cell receptor beta chains from one sample in a study of graft-versus-host responses after intestinal transplantation. Their recognized antigens are unknown. Method: immunoSEQ multiplex PCR; TCRdb's copy keeps in-frame clones and lacks some. Of 78,000 or so clones in the sample, about nine tenths are singletons; the top ten hold around 7.8%. The sequencing here drew on unstimulated CD8+ T cells sorted from spleen or lymph node cells, taken before transplant. The source is a human donor who was the organ donor for an intestinal transplant. The CDR3 runs from the conserved cysteine through the conserved F or W. A D gene is named only where the DNA matches it firmly. A clone size is listed for some rows: how often the clone was seen (once, few, many), or a class if it is expanded.

V gene	D gene	J gene	clone size	CDR3 protein	CDR3 DNA
TRBV6-1	NA	TRBJ2-3	NA	CASSVGGGADTQYF	TGTGCCAGCAGTGTCGGGGGCGGGGCAGATACGCAGTATTTT
TRBV5-1	TRBD1	TRBJ1-2	NA	CASSSTGANYGYTF	TGCGCCAGCAGCTCTACAGGGGCTAACTATGGCTACACCTTC
TRBV7-6	TRBD1	TRBJ2-7	NA	CASSHWDSYEQYF	TGTGCCAGCAGCCACTGGGACAGCTACGAGCAGTACTTC
TRBV18	TRBD2	TRBJ2-3	NA	CASSPIPTSGGVDTQYF	TGTGCCAGCTCACCGATTCCAACTAGCGGGGGCGTAGATACGCAGTATTTT
TRBV28	TRBD1	TRBJ1-6	NA	CASRLGQGAWSYNSPLHF	TGTGCCAGCAGGCTGGGACAGGGGGCTTGGTCCTATAATTCACCCCTCCACTTT
TRBV19	NA	TRBJ1-4	NA	CASSIDRSATNEKLFF	TGTGCCAGTAGTATAGACCGGAGTGCAACTAATGAAAAACTGTTTTTT
TRBV5-6	NA	TRBJ1-6	NA	CASSSELQYNSPLHF	TGTGCCAGCAGCTCCGAGCTACAGTATAATTCACCCCTCCACTTT
TRBV4-1	NA	TRBJ1-1	NA	CASSQVIGEAFF	TGCGCCAGCAGCCAAGTTATCGGGGAGGCTTTCTTT
TRBV5-1	NA	TRBJ2-7	NA	CASSWRTGRQYF	TGCGCCAGCAGCTGGAGGACGGGACGGCAGTACTTC
TRBV28	NA	TRBJ2-2	NA	CASSTQSVGETGELFF	TGTGCCAGCAGCACCCAATCGGTAGGGGAGACCGGGGAGCTGTTTTTT
TRBV27	NA	TRBJ2-7	NA	CASSFSGRPGEQYF	TGTGCCAGCAGTTTTTCTGGGAGACCGGGTGAGCAGTACTTC
TRBV5-4	NA	TRBJ2-7	few	CASSLTGFDEQYF	TGTGCCAGCAGCTTGACCGGTTTTGACGAGCAGTACTTC
TRBV5-1	TRBD1	TRBJ2-1	NA	CASSSRDRGYNEQFF	TGCGCCAGCAGCTCCCGGGACAGGGGCTACAATGAGCAGTTCTTC
TRBV2	TRBD2	TRBJ2-1	NA	CASRKPLSRRGKYNEQFF	TGTGCCAGCAGAAAACCCCTGAGTCGGCGGGGGAAATACAATGAGCAGTTCTTC
TRBV6-4	TRBD1	TRBJ1-2	NA	CDTGGDHGYTF	TGTGACACAGGGGGCGATCATGGCTACACCTTC